The clone carrying this T cell receptor (beta chain) was counted between two and nine times. The data were obtained in a study of cytomegalovirus exposure and HLA in healthy donors. Both 60 Vbeta primers and 13 Jbeta primers went into the PCR. This table comes from immunoSEQ multiplex PCR, and its TCRdb copy is limited to in-frame clones, with some not included. The table has roughly 40,000 clones, roughly 79% seen once. CDR1 is LGHNT and CDR2 is FRNRAP in the germline V gene. V trimming: 0 bases; J trimming: 3 bases; junction bases outside the gene matches: 12. This CDR3 is built from 19 residues. Sample: PBMCs. The chain has TRBV12-5 and TRBJ2-5; 11 bases line up with TRBD2. The sequence derives from a woman in her forties in good health and CMV-seronegative. CDR3 sequence: CASGLVPGLAALGKETQYF. The DNA for the CDR3 is TGTGCTAGTGGTTTGGTACCGGGACTAGCGGCGTTGGGGAAAGAGACCCAGTACTTC.